Shown below are 21 T cell receptor beta chains from a single sample sequenced in a study of cytomegalovirus exposure and HLA in healthy donors. In the PCR, 60 Vbeta and 13 Jbeta primers were used. Assay used: immunoSEQ multiplex PCR; TCRdb lists only in-frame clones, some missing. This sample has approximately 160,000 clones, with about 78% found just once. The sequenced material came from PBMCs. Every receptor here comes from a woman between 45 and 60 years old in good health and CMV-seropositive.

The gene calls are TRBV5-5 and TRBJ2-1; 10 bases align to TRBD1. The CDR3 has 13 residues. V was clipped by 4 bases and J by 7 bases; unmatched bases: 2. CDR1 and CDR2 (germline): SGHKS, YYEKEE (reference sequence). Written as DNA, the CDR3 is TGTGCCAGCAGCCCGGGACAGGGGAATGAGCAGTTCTTC. Residues: CASSPGQGNEQFF.

About this clone itself: Relative to the germline gene, one junction end is altered; a read error may explain this. J is TRBJ2-2 and V is TRBV7-7, with D possibly matching TRBD1 (6 bases). Germline V gene sequence: CDR1 SSHAT, CDR2 FNYEAQ (reference sequence). CDR3 length: 14 amino acids. The CDR3 is CASSPQGYAGELFF. In DNA, the CDR3 is TGTGCTAGCAGCCCACAGGGTTATGCCGGGGAGCTGTTTTTT.

This clone appeared a single time. The chain employs TRBV2 and TRBJ1-4; 8 bases align to TRBD1. J lost 7 bases, V lost 2 bases, and 9 bases had no gene match. Germline CDR1 SNHLY, CDR2 FYNNEI. The CDR3 consists of 16 residues. CDR3 nucleotide sequence: TGTGCCAGCAGTGAAAAGGGGACAGGTTACCTTGAAAAACTGTTTTTT. Protein product: CASSEKGTGYLEKLFF.

V usage is TRBV11-2 and J usage is TRBJ1-5; TRBD1 agrees at 8 bases. Germline V CDR1 and CDR2: SGHAT, FQNNGV. This CDR3 comprises 17 residues. The V segment lost 1 base and the J segment 5 bases; nucleotides outside the gene matches: 10. CDR3 in DNA: TGTGCCAGCAGCTTAGGCAGGCAGGGGGCAGGGGATCAGCCCCAGCATTTT. Its protein is CASSLGRQGAGDQPQHF.

J is TRBJ2-3 and V is TRBV19; tentative D call: TRBD1 (5 bases). The ends were cut back, 9 bases at V and 3 bases at J, with 7 bases in the middle. The CDR3 loop spans 11 amino acids. CDR1 is LNHDA and CDR2 is SQIVND in the germline V gene (reference sequence). The CDR3 nucleotides are TGTGCCAGCAGGGTTACAGATACGCAGTATTTT. Protein sequence: CASRVTDTQYF. Combining the CDR3 with reference TRBV19 and TRBJ2-3 gives the whole variable domain DGGITQSPKYLFRKEGQNVTLSCEQNLNHDAMYWYRQDPGQGLRLIYYSQIVNDFQKGDIAEGYSVSREKKESFPLTVTSAQKNPTAFYLCASRVTDTQYFGPGTRLTVL.

The chain employs TRBV6-5 and TRBJ2-7, with TRBD1 matching 9 bases. CDR1 is MNHEY and CDR2 is SVGAGI in the germline V gene. This CDR3 contains 14 residues. V trimming: 6 bases; J trimming: 6 bases; junction bases outside the gene matches: 9. The chain's CDR3 is CASSSGTGIGEQYF. For the CDR3, the DNA is TGTGCCAGCAGCTCCGGGACAGGGATTGGCGAGCAGTACTTC.

This clone was recorded only once. The V and J genes are TRBV6-5 and TRBJ1-1, with D unresolved. Looked up from germline, CDR1 is MNHEY and CDR2 is SVGAGI. The CDR3 is made up of 15 amino acids. V was cut by 7 bases and J by 0 bases, with 15 bases left in between. CDR3 sequence: CASTPYRGMNTEAFF. The CDR3 DNA is TGTGCCAGCACCCCGTACCGGGGAATGAACACTGAAGCTTTCTTT.

The chain recombines TRBV7-9 with TRBJ2-5; TRBD1 matches 7 bases. Germline loops: CDR1 SEHNR, CDR2 FQNEAQ (reference sequence). The CDR3 extends over 16 amino acids. J was trimmed by 4 bases and V by 2 bases; bases with no gene match: 10. This chain's CDR3 is CASSLTGDREGETQYF. The CDR3 region has the DNA TGTGCCAGCAGCTTAACAGGAGACAGGGAAGGAGAGACCCAGTACTTC.

The chain recombines TRBV6-1 with TRBJ1-4, with no clear D. V shed 8 bases and J shed 0 bases, with 10 bases lying between them. The CDR3 consists of 14 residues. Germline V lookup: CDR1 MNHNS, CDR2 SASEGT. CDR3 DNA sequence: TGTGCCAGCGGCAGACAAACAACTAATGAAAAACTGTTTTTT. The encoded protein is CASGRQTTNEKLFF.

This chain links TRBV9 with TRBJ2-5, with 8 bases matching TRBD2. The CDR3 covers 15 residues. V gave up 6 bases and J gave up 1 base; unmatched junction bases: 8. Per germline, CDR1 SGDLS and CDR2 YYNGEE. CDR3 sequence (DNA): TGTGCCAGCAACTTAGCGGGGACTTTCCAAGAGACCCAGTACTTC. Protein sequence: CASNLAGTFQETQYF.

The chain has TRBV5-1 and TRBJ2-5; TRBD2 matches 10 bases. Trimming removed 4 bases from V and 2 bases from J; junction bases left unmatched: 5. Per germline, CDR1 SGHRS and CDR2 YFSETQ. The CDR3 consists of 15 residues. CDR3 DNA: TGCGCCAGCAGCGCCCAACTAGCGGGGCAAGAGACCCAGTACTTC. This translates into CASSAQLAGQETQYF.

The CDR3 nucleotides read TGTGCCAGCAGCTCGGGACTAGCGGACGGGAATACGCAGTATTTT. Its protein product is CASSSGLADGNTQYF. The V and J genes are TRBV9 and TRBJ2-3; the match to TRBD2 covers 11 bases. Unmatched junction bases numbered 8, after V lost 4 bases and J lost 7 bases. The CDR3 is 15 residues long. Germline lookup yields CDR1 SGDLS and CDR2 YYNGEE.

The J gene is TRBJ2-1, the V gene TRBV30, with 10 bases matching TRBD2. Germline loops: CDR1 GTSNPN, CDR2 SVGIG (reference sequence). The J segment lost 3 bases and the V segment lost 5 bases, leaving 7 bases of the junction unmatched. This CDR3 has 15 residues. In DNA, the CDR3 is TGTGCCTGGGCGGGACTAGCGACCATCTACAATGAGCAGTTCTTC. This codes for CAWAGLATIYNEQFF.

This rearrangement joins TRBV7-3 to TRBJ2-7; the D gene is possibly TRBD1 (6 bases). CDR1 SGHTA and CDR2 FQGTGA come from the germline V gene. V was cut by 5 bases and J by 7 bases, with 21 bases left in between. The CDR3 spans 15 residues. Here the CDR3 DNA reads TGTGCCAGCAGCCCGCTAGCACAGGGAATGGGGGAGCAGTACTTC. Its translation is CASSPLAQGMGEQYF.

The gene calls are TRBV5-6 and TRBJ1-4; D gene uncertain. Germline V gene lookup returns CDR1 SGHDT and CDR2 YYEEEE. The CDR3 covers 15 residues. V gave up 1 base and J gave up 5 bases, with 12 bases separating them. Written as DNA, the CDR3 is TGTGCCAGCAGCTTGCGAGGCTCTTACAATGAAAAACTGTTTTTT. Protein sequence: CASSLRGSYNEKLFF.

V is TRBV5-6 and J is TRBJ2-4; the D gene is possibly TRBD1 (6 bases). The CDR3 consists of 16 residues. Germline V gives CDR1 SGHDT, CDR2 YYEEEE. V lost 2 bases and J lost 4, with 16 bases in between. DNA of the CDR3: TGTGCCAGCAGCTTTCCCAGGGGTCGGATGAAAAACATTCAGTACTTC. Its protein is CASSFPRGRMKNIQYF.

This chain joins TRBV30 and TRBJ1-2; 8 bases line up with TRBD1. Germline CDR1 reads GTSNPN; CDR2 reads SVGIG (reference sequence). CDR3 length: 13 amino acids. The junction had 6 bases not matched to a gene; V was cut back by 1 base and J by 8 bases. This CDR3 reads CAWSAGQGMGYTF. CDR3 in DNA: TGTGCCTGGAGTGCTGGACAGGGCATGGGCTACACCTTC.

The chain uses TRBV5-5 and TRBJ1-5; no reliable D call. CDR3 length: 15 residues. V lost 0 bases, J lost 7 bases, and 14 bases lay in between. CDR1 and CDR2 from the germline V gene are SGHKS and YYEKEE (reference sequence). For the CDR3, the DNA is TGTGCCAGCAGCTTGGGGCAACGAATGGGCCAGCCCCAGCATTTT. It is translated as CASSLGQRMGQPQHF.

V is TRBV7-9 and J is TRBJ2-7; no clear D gene. V lost 5 bases and J 5 bases, leaving 10 bases between the germline ends. This CDR3 region has 12 residues. Germline CDR1 and CDR2: SEHNR and FQNEAQ (reference sequence). As DNA, the CDR3 is TGTGCCAGCAGCCCCAATCCGGACGAGCAGTACTTC. This encodes CASSPNPDEQYF.

This sequence joins TRBV30 and TRBJ2-1; TRBD2 agrees at 9 bases. Germline CDR1 is GTSNPN and CDR2 is SVGIG (reference sequence). The CDR3 loop spans 13 amino acids. J was trimmed by 7 bases and V by 8 bases; bases with no gene match: 9. The CDR3 nucleotides read TGTGCCGGACCTAGCGGGAAAGGGAATGAGCAGTTCTTC. Its translation is CAGPSGKGNEQFF.

The chain is built from TRBV7-8 and TRBJ2-1; 9 nucleotides line up with TRBD2. The CDR3 is 17 residues long. V shed 3 bases, J shed 6 bases, and the junction held 12 bases outside the gene matches. CDR1 SGHVS and CDR2 FQNEAQ come from the germline V gene. For the CDR3, the DNA is TGTGCCAGCAGCTTTCCCCGACAAGATAGCGGGGGCAATGAGCAGTTCTTC. Protein sequence: CASSFPRQDSGGNEQFF.